Below are 3 T cell receptor beta chains sequenced from a single sample in a study of T cell responses to AZD1222 COVID-19 vaccine (TCRdb year 2021). Preparation of the library involved the immunoSEQ multiplex PCR assay. As stored in TCRdb, this immuneACCESS dataset retains in-frame rearrangements with V and J assigned. A fraction of the clones does not appear; measured against another copy, unresolved V genes explain less than half of the discrepancy, and the remainder lacks a known reason. The sample data list about 150,000 clones, and less than 95% of these were observed just once. The ten largest clones represent 1.8% of the sample. The time point label, read with the paper, signifies: baseline before first vaccination. The specimen was peripheral blood, collected on day 0 of AZD1222 vaccination. The receptors originated from an adult in good health.

The sample holds one count of this clone. The J gene is TRBJ2-1, the V gene TRBV7-6, with TRBD2 matching 10 bases. The V gene's germline CDR1 is SGHVS and CDR2 FNYEAQ. The V segment lost 0 bases and the J segment 8 bases; nucleotides outside the gene matches: 4. The CDR3 loop spans 15 amino acids. CDR3 in DNA: TGTGCCAGCAGCTTAGCGGTGGGGACTAGCGATGAGCAGTTCTTC. The encoded protein is CASSLAVGTSDEQFF.

This chain joins TRBV12-3 or TRBV12-4 and TRBJ2-3; maybe TRBD1 (6 bases). CDR3 length: 11 amino acids. V dropped 6 bases and J dropped 8 bases, with 9 bases sitting between them. The CDR3 DNA is TGTGCCAGCAGGCAGGGGTCTACGCAGTATTTT. This codes for CASRQGSTQYF.

The rearrangement joins TRBV6-5 to TRBJ2-1; no definite D call. The V gene's germline CDR1 is MNHEY and CDR2 SVGAGI. Trimming took off 6 bases at V and 5 bases at J, with 2 bases between the two ends. The CDR3 sequence is 10 residues long. DNA of the CDR3: TGTGCCAGCAGGGACAATGAGCAGTTCTTC. This sequence encodes CASRDNEQFF.